The next 10 T cell receptor beta chains were all read from a single sample in a study of T cells in localized non-small cell lung cancer. Only in-frame clones appear in the TCRdb table, and some are missing; sequencing was by immunoSEQ multiplex PCR. The sample gives 1,500 or so clones, around 25% of which show up once; 9.9% is in the top ten. This sample comprised lung tumor tissue, obtained before any cancer treatment. The receptors originated from a man aged 40-75 years with stage I squamous cell lung carcinoma.

This sequence joins TRBV28 and TRBJ1-5; possibly TRBD1 for D (6 bases). The germline V gene has CDR1 MDHEN and CDR2 SYDVKM. V shed 8 bases and J shed 4 bases, with 12 bases lying between them. The CDR3 is 13 residues long. The CDR3 protein is CASQFRGNQPQHF. Written as DNA, the CDR3 is TGTGCCAGCCAGTTTAGGGGGAATCAGCCCCAGCATTTT.

This clone was detected only a few times. The rearrangement links TRBV11-3 to TRBJ2-7, with D tentatively TRBD2 (7 bases). The CDR3 has 15 residues. Germline lookup yields CDR1 SGHNT and CDR2 YENEEA. Trimming pared 5 bases from V and 4 bases from J, leaving 18 bases between. The CDR3 nucleotides read TGTGCCAGCAGCCTCGGTGGTGCGGGGGCTTACGAGCAGTACTTC. This gives the protein CASSLGGAGAYEQYF.

In this sample, this clone is large. CDR3 sequence reads: CASSLVGQGSVMNTEAFF. The CDR3 nucleotides read TGTGCCAGCAGCTTGGTTGGACAGGGAAGTGTTATGAACACTGAAGCTTTCTTT. The chain joins TRBV11-3 to TRBJ1-1, with 8 bases that match TRBD1. This CDR3 contains 18 residues. With V trimmed by 3 bases and J by 0 bases, 12 bases remained unmatched. CDR1 is SGHNT and CDR2 is YENEEA in the germline V gene.

The chain links TRBV14 to TRBJ2-7, with 9 nucleotides matching TRBD2. Per germline, CDR1 SGHDN and CDR2 FVKESK. After removal of 1 base from V and 3 bases from J, the junction contained 10 bases not matched to a gene. There are 17 residues in the CDR3. The CDR3 loop reads CASSQVLGTSTHYEQYF. The CDR3 DNA sequence: TGTGCCAGCAGCCAAGTCCTTGGGACTAGCACTCACTACGAGCAGTACTTC.

This clone was observed a few times. The rearrangement links TRBV6-8 to TRBJ2-5; unclear D gene. V was trimmed by 2 bases and J by 0 bases, leaving 7 bases between them. The CDR3 has 14 residues. CDR1 and CDR2 (germline): MNHGY, SAAAGT. CDR3 coding DNA: TGTGCCAGCAGTTACATCCCGTACCAAGAGACCCAGTACTTC. Its protein product is CASSYIPYQETQYF.

This clone has more than one count but fewer than ten. V and J are TRBV6-1 and TRBJ2-7, with D possibly being TRBD1 or TRBD2 (5 bases each). The CDR3 runs 12 residues. Between the trimmed V and J ends, which lost 1 base and 6 bases, there was a span of 7 bases. Germline loops: CDR1 MNHNS, CDR2 SASEGT. CDR3 loop: CASSEGGTEQYF. The CDR3, as DNA: TGTGCCAGCAGTGAAGGAGGGACCGAGCAGTACTTC.

This clone is judged large (0.1 to 1%). The gene calls are TRBV11-3 and TRBJ1-4; D is unresolved. Trimming pared 3 bases from V and 5 bases from J, leaving 10 bases between. Germline lookup yields CDR1 SGHNT and CDR2 YENEEA. CDR3 length: 14 amino acids. CDR3 coding DNA: TGTGCCAGCAGCTTTCAAGATTTAAATGAAAAACTGTTTTTT. Translation: CASSFQDLNEKLFF. Variable domain in full (rest from reference TRBV11-3 and TRBJ1-4): EAGVVQSPRYKIIEKKQPVAFWCNPISGHNTLYWYLQNLGQGPELLIRYENEEAVDDSQLPKDRFSAERLKGVDSTLKIQPAELGDSAVYLCASSFQDLNEKLFFGSGTQLSVL.

This clone showed up just a few times. The chain employs TRBV5-1 and TRBJ2-7; 7 positions match TRBD2. The CDR3 extends over 15 amino acids. From germline, CDR1 is SGHRS and CDR2 YFSETQ. J was trimmed by 4 bases and V by 2 bases; bases with no gene match: 9. CDR3 sequence reads: CASSFLAEPGYEQYF. In DNA, the CDR3 is TGCGCCAGCAGCTTTCTAGCGGAGCCTGGATACGAGCAGTACTTC. Full variable domain (outside the CDR3, taken from reference TRBV5-1 and TRBJ2-7): KAGVTQTPRYLIKTRGQQVTLSCSPISGHRSVSWYQQTPGQGLQFLFEYFSETQRNKGNFPGRFSGRQFSNSRSEMNVSTLELGDSALYLCASSFLAEPGYEQYFGPGTRLTVT.

This clone has only a few counts. The rearrangement links TRBV2 to TRBJ2-1, with 8 bases lining up with TRBD1. The V segment lost 6 bases and the J segment 10 bases; nucleotides outside the gene matches: 11. Per germline, CDR1 SNHLY and CDR2 FYNNEI. The CDR3 contains 14 residues. The CDR3 DNA reads as TGTGCCAGCAGGAAGGATCTAGACAGGGGCGAGCAGTTCTTC. Protein: CASRKDLDRGEQFF.

The chain links TRBV11-3 to TRBJ2-1, with D perhaps TRBD2 (5 bases). The V gene lost 7 bases and the J gene lost 0 bases, with 13 bases spanning the gap. This CDR3 has 15 residues. The germline V gene has CDR1 SGHNT and CDR2 YENEEA. The CDR3 is CASIAAASSYNEQFF. Written as DNA, the CDR3 is TGTGCCAGCATCGCAGCGGCAAGCTCCTACAATGAGCAGTTCTTC.